This TCR beta chain was recovered during a study of blood T cell repertoires in COVID-19. Overall study: Both acute and convalescent COVID-19 samples were obtained from the United States, Italy and Spain. The analysed material was cDNA or gDNA that came from T cells, B-cell-depleted T cells, or PBMCs.

As processed by the authors: How many nucleated cells were present was estimated from reference gene primer amplification. The assay was immunoSEQ multiplex PCR, and TCRdb's table has in-frame clones only and misses some. That table supplies the V and J calls and clone size; D and trimming were determined from the DNA. The table includes around 65,000 clones, roughly 80% detected once. This CDR3 spans 15 amino acids. The germline V gene encodes CDR1 SGHRS and CDR2 YFSETQ. V dropped 0 bases and J dropped 4 bases, with 11 bases sitting between them. This rearrangement joins TRBV5-1 to TRBJ2-1; D perhaps matches TRBD2 (6 bases). The sequenced sample consisted of peripheral blood. This clonotype was obtained from a human donor in a cohort sampled during active COVID-19. CDR3 nucleotides: TGCGCCAGCAGCTTGGCGGGGGTGGTATACAATGAGCAGTTCTTC. It specifies CASSLAGVVYNEQFF.